This T cell receptor beta chain was documented in a study of T cell repertoires in cytomegalovirus infection. Trimming cost V 1 base and J 5 bases; bases outside gene matches: 9. From germline, CDR1 is SGHTA and CDR2 FQGNSA. CDR3 length equals 16 residues. Each CDR3 protein is one row after TCRdb ran MiXCR on the reads. The sample carries roughly 54,000 distinct CDR3 sequences, more than 25% recorded once. This clonotype appeared a few times. Its antigen is unknown. The source material was PBMCs, sequenced either directly or after in vitro stimulation (not recorded which). This TCR came from a human donor in good health (CMV status not recorded). Some clones in this sample may be carry-over from other donors' samples. This chain connects TRBV7-2 to TRBJ2-5; TRBD2 matches 8 bases. CDR3 in amino acids: CASSLGPGGQYETQYF. DNA for the CDR3: TGTGCCAGCAGCTTAGGGCCGGGGGGGCAATATGAGACCCAGTACTTC.